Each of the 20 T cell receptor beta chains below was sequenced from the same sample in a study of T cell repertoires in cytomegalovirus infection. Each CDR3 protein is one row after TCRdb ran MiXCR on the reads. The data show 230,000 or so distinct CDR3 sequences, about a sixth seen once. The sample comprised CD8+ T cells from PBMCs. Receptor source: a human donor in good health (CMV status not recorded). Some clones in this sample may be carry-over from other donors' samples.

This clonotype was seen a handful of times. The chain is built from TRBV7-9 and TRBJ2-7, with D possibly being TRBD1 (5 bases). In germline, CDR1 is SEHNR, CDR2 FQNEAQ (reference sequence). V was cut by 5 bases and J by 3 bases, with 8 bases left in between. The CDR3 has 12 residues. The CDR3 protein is CASSPTDYEQYF. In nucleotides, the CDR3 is TGTGCCAGCAGCCCGACAGACTACGAGCAGTACTTC.

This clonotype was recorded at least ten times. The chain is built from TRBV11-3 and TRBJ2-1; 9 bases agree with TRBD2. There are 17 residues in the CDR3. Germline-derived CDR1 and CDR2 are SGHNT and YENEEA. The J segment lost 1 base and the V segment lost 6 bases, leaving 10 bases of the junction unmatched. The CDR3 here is CASSSTASGESYNEQFF. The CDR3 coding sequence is TGTGCCAGCAGTTCCACGGCTAGCGGGGAATCCTACAATGAGCAGTTCTTC.

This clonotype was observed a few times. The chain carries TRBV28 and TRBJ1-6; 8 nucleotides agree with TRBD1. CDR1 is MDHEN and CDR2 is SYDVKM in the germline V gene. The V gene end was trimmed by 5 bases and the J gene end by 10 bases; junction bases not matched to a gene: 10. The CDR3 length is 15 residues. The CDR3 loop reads CASSTAQGAWSPLHF. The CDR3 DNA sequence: TGTGCCAGCAGTACCGCCCAGGGGGCATGGTCACCCCTCCACTTT.

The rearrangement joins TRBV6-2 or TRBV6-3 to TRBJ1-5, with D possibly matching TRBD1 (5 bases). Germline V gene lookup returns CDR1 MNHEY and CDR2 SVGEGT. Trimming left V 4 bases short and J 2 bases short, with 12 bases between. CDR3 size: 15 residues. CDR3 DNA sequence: TGTGCCAGCAGTTCGACAGTCTTAGGCAATCAGCCCCAGCATTTT. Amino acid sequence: CASSSTVLGNQPQHF.

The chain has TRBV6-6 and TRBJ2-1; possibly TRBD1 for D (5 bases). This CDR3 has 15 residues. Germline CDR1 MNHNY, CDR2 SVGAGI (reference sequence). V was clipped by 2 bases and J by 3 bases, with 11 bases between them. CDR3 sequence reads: CASSYDPDSYNEQFF. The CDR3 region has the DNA TGTGCCAGCAGTTACGACCCAGACAGCTACAATGAGCAGTTCTTC.

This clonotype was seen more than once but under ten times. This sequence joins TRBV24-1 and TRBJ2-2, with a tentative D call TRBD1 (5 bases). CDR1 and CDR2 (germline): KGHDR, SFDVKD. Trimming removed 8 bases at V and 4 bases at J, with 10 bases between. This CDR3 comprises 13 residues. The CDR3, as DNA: TGTGCCACCAAGGCAGGGTTCACCGGGGAGCTGTTTTTT. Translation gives CATKAGFTGELFF.

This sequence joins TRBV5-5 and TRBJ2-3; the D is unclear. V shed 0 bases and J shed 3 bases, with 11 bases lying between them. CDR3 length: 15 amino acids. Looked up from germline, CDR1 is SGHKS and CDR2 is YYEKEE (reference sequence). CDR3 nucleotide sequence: TGTGCCAGCAGCTTGGAGCGAGCGTCGACAGATACGCAGTATTTT. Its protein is CASSLERASTDTQYF.

The CDR3 DNA reads as TGTGCCATCACCACGACTACGGATGAGCAGTTCTTC. As protein: CAITTTTDEQFF. The J gene is TRBJ2-1, the V gene TRBV10-3, with D possibly TRBD2 on 5 matching bases. The CDR3 is 12 residues long. Germline CDR1 ENHRY, CDR2 SYGVKD. The V and J ends lost 7 bases and 8 bases respectively, with 12 bases between them.

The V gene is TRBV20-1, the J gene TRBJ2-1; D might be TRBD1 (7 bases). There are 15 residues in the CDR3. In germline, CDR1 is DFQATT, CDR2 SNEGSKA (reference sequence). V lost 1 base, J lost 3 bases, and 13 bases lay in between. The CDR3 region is CSARVDREVYNEQFF. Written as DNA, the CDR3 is TGCAGTGCTAGAGTCGACAGGGAGGTCTACAATGAGCAGTTCTTC.

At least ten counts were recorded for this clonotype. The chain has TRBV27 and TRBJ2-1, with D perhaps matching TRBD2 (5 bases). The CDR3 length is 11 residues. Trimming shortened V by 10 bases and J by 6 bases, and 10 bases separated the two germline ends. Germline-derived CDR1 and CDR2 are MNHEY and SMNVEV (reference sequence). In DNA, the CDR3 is TGTGCCACCCGCCGGGGCAATGAGCAGTTCTTC. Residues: CATRRGNEQFF.

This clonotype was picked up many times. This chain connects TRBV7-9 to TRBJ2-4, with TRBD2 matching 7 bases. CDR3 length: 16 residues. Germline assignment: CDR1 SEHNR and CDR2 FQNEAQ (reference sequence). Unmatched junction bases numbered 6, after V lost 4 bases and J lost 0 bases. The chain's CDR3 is CASSSRSGVAKNIQYF. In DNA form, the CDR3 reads TGTGCCAGCAGCTCCAGAAGCGGGGTAGCCAAAAACATTCAGTACTTC.

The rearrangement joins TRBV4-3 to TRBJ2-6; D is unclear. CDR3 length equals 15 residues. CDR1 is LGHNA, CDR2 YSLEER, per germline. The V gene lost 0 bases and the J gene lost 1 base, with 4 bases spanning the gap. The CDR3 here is CASSQERSGANVLTF. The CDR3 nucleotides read TGCGCCAGCAGCCAAGAAAGGTCTGGGGCCAACGTCCTGACTTTC.

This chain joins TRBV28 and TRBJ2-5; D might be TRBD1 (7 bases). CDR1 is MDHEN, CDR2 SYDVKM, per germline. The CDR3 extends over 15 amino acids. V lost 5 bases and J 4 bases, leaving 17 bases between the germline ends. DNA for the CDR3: TGTGCCAGCAGTCCTGGCGAGGAGGGGGCAGAGACCCAGTACTTC. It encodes CASSPGEEGAETQYF.

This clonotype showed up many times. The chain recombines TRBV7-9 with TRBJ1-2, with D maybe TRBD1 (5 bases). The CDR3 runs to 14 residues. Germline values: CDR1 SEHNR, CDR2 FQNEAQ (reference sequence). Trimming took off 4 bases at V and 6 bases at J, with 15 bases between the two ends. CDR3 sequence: CASSSGHAVDGYTF. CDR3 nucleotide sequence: TGTGCCAGCAGCTCAGGACACGCTGTAGATGGCTACACCTTC.

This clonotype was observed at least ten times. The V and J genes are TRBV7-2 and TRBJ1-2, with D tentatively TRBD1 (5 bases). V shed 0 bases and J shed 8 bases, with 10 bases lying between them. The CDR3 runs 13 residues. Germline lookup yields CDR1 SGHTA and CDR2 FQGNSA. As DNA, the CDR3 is TGTGCCAGCAGCTTAGCGGCTACAGGCGGCTACACCTTC. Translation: CASSLAATGGYTF.

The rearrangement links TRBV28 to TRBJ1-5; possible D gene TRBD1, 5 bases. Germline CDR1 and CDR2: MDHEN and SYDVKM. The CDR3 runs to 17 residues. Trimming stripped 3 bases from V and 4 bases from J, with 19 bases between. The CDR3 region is CASSFWQGVIGNQPQHF. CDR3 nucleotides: TGTGCCAGCAGTTTTTGGCAGGGAGTAATCGGTAATCAGCCCCAGCATTTT.

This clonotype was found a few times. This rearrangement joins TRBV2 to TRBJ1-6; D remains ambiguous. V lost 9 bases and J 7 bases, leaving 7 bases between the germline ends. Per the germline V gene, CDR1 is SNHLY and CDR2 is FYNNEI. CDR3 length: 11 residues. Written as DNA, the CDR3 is TGTGCCAGTGTCGGGAATTCACCCCTCCACTTT. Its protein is CASVGNSPLHF.

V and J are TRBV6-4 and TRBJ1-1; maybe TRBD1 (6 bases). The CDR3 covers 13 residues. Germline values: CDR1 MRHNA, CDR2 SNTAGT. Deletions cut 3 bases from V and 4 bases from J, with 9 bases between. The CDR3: CASSEGAGTEAFF. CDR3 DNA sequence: TGTGCCAGCAGTGAGGGGGCCGGCACTGAAGCTTTCTTT.

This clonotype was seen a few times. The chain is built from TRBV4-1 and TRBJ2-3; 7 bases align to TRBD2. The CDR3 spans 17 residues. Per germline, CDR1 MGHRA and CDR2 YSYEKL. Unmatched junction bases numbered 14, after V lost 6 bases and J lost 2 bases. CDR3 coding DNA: TGCGCCAGCAGACCCCGGAGGGCAGCGGGGAACACAGATACGCAGTATTTT. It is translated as CASRPRRAAGNTDTQYF.

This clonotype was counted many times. This CDR3 is CASSLGQATGELFF. The CDR3, as DNA: TGTGCCAGCAGCTTAGGACAGGCGACCGGGGAGCTGTTTTTT. The rearrangement links TRBV7-3 to TRBJ2-2; 7 bases fit TRBD1. With 2 bases clipped from V and 5 bases from J, the junction kept 2 bases outside the gene matches. Per germline, CDR1 SGHTA and CDR2 FQGTGA. This CDR3 contains 14 residues.